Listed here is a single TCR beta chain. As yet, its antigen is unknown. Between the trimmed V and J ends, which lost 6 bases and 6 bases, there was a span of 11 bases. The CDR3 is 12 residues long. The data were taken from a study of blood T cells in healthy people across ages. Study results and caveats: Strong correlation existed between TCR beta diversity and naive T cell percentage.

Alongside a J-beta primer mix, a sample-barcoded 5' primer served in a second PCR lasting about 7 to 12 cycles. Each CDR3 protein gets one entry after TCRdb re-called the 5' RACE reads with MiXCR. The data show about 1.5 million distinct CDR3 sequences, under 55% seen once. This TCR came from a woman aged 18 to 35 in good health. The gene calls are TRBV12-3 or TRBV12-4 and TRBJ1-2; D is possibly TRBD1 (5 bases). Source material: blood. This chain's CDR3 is CASRGPLNGYTF. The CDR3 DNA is TGTGCCAGCAGGGGGCCATTGAATGGCTACACCTTC.